Presented here are 20 T cell receptor beta chains from one specimen sequenced in a study of siplizumab effects on memory and regulatory T cells. Method: immunoSEQ multiplex PCR; TCRdb's copy keeps in-frame clones and lacks some. Among some 100,000 clones, about 92% were seen once, and the ten largest hold around 0.68%. Sample: Tregs sorted from blood. The source is a human donor in good health.

V and J are TRBV27 and TRBJ2-7, with a possible D match to TRBD1 (6 bases). Germline assignment: CDR1 MNHEY and CDR2 SMNVEV (reference sequence). Trimming stripped 0 bases from V and 7 bases from J, with 10 bases between. The CDR3 is 13 residues long. As DNA, the CDR3 is TGTGCCAGCAGTTTATCGATCAGGGGAGAGCAGTACTTC. It is translated as CASSLSIRGEQYF.

V and J are TRBV6-1 and TRBJ2-5; D is perhaps TRBD1 or TRBD2 (6 bases each). V was trimmed by 0 bases and J by 12 bases, leaving 20 bases between them. Germline V gene sequence: CDR1 MNHNS, CDR2 SASEGT. The CDR3 is 15 amino acids. The CDR3 coding sequence is TGTGCCAGCAGTGAAGCGCTGTCTAGGGGGGTGAGCGAGTACTTC. As protein: CASSEALSRGVSEYF.

V gene TRBV30 combines with J gene TRBJ2-5; no definite D call. The ends were cut back, 0 bases at V and 3 bases at J, with 2 bases in the middle. Germline V CDR1 and CDR2: GTSNPN, SVGIG (reference sequence). CDR3 length equals 11 residues. The CDR3 is CAWSVEETQYF. The CDR3 DNA reads TGTGCCTGGAGTGTAGAAGAGACCCAGTACTTC.

The genes are TRBV28 and TRBJ1-5, with no clear D. This CDR3 region has 12 residues. Looked up from germline, CDR1 is MDHEN and CDR2 is SYDVKM. V lost 8 bases, J lost 3 bases, and 8 bases lay in between. The CDR3 nucleotides read TGTGCCAGCGAGGATTCCAATCAGCCCCAGCATTTT. It codes for CASEDSNQPQHF.

V usage is TRBV5-1 and J usage is TRBJ2-5, with D perhaps TRBD1 (5 bases). The germline CDR1 and CDR2 sequences are SGHRS and YFSETQ. The V gene lost 5 bases and the J gene lost 7 bases, with 12 bases spanning the gap. The length of the CDR3 is 12 residues. The CDR3 DNA sequence: TGCGCCAGCAGTACAGGTGATGGGACCCAGTACTTC. Translated, it gives CASSTGDGTQYF.

For the CDR3, the DNA is TGTGCCAGCAGAAGGACTAGCGGGATCACAGATACGCAGTATTTT. Translating gives CASRRTSGITDTQYF. V and J are TRBV6-4 and TRBJ2-3; TRBD2 matches 12 bases. With V trimmed by 6 bases and J by 2 bases, 3 bases remained unmatched. Germline V lookup: CDR1 MRHNA, CDR2 SNTAGT. The CDR3 has 15 amino acids.

V and J are TRBV7-9 and TRBJ1-5, with unresolved D. With 0 bases removed from V and 3 bases from J, the gap between germline ends came to 6 bases. The CDR3 runs 14 residues. Germline lookup yields CDR1 SEHNR and CDR2 FQNEAQ (reference sequence). The CDR3 bases are TGTGCCAGCAGCTTAGCGGGTTCCAATCAGCCCCAGCATTTT. Translated, it gives CASSLAGSNQPQHF. Full variable domain (rest looked up from reference TRBV7-9 and TRBJ1-5): DTGVSQNPRHKITKRGQNVTFRCDPISEHNRLYWYRQTLGQGPEFLTYFQNEAQLEKSRLLSDRFSAERPKGSFSTLEIQRTEQGDSAMYLCASSLAGSNQPQHFGDGTRLSIL.

The V call is TRBV11-1, the J call TRBJ2-3; D is unresolved. Germline V gene lookup returns CDR1 SGHAT and CDR2 FQDESV (reference sequence). This CDR3 region has 14 residues. V was pared by 1 base and J by 2 bases, with 7 bases between. The CDR3 is CASSLDGPTDTQYF. The DNA for the CDR3 is TGTGCCAGCAGCTTAGATGGGCCCACAGATACGCAGTATTTT.

This rearrangement joins TRBV7-2 to TRBJ2-1; 14 bases fit TRBD2. The CDR3 extends over 18 amino acids. After removal of 4 bases from V and 6 bases from J, the junction contained 11 bases not matched to a gene. CDR1 and CDR2 from the germline V gene are SGHTA and FQGNSA. The CDR3 loop is CASSYGTSGRRVGNEQFF. The CDR3 DNA reads TGTGCCAGCAGCTACGGGACTAGCGGGAGAAGGGTGGGCAATGAGCAGTTCTTC. Full variable domain (rest looked up from reference TRBV7-2 and TRBJ2-1): GAGVSQSPSNKVTEKGKDVELRCDPISGHTALYWYRQSLGQGLEFLIYFQGNSAPDKSGLPSDRFSAERTGGSVSTLTIQRTQQEDSAVYLCASSYGTSGRRVGNEQFFGPGTRLTVL.

The J gene is TRBJ1-5, the V gene TRBV29-1; D ambiguous. The ends were cut back, 3 bases at V and 6 bases at J, with 12 bases in the middle. Germline V gene sequence: CDR1 SQVTM, CDR2 ANQGSEA. The CDR3 is 13 residues long. In nucleotides, the CDR3 is TGCAGCGTTGAGACTGGGGTGGGTCAGCCCCAGCATTTT. Its translation: CSVETGVGQPQHF.

The chain's CDR3 is CASSLLPRGQASRDEQFF. CDR3 coding DNA: TGTGCCAGCTCCCTACTTCCTAGGGGACAGGCCTCGAGGGATGAGCAGTTCTTC. The genes are TRBV18 and TRBJ2-1, with 8 positions matching TRBD1. Trimming cost V 6 bases and J 8 bases; bases outside gene matches: 21. This CDR3 is built from 18 residues. CDR1 is KGHSH and CDR2 is LQKENI in the germline V gene.

The V gene is TRBV2, the J gene TRBJ2-7, with D possibly TRBD2 on 5 matching bases. CDR3 size: 12 residues. Germline CDR1 and CDR2: SNHLY and FYNNEI. V was pared by 3 bases and J by 8 bases, with 11 bases between. The CDR3 sequence is CASSERPGKQYF. The DNA of the CDR3 is TGTGCCAGCAGTGAGAGACCGGGAAAGCAGTACTTC.

This clone was seen just once. One end of the junction is discordant with germline, which a read error may explain. The V call is TRBV28, the J call TRBJ1-3; D may be TRBD1 (6 bases). Germline CDR1 MDHEN, CDR2 SYDVKM. CDR3 length: 17 residues. The CDR3 region has the DNA TGTGCCATCAGTCCACGCGGGGGGGCAAGCCCTGGAAACACCATATATTTT. It is translated as CAISPRGGASPGNTIYF. The full variable domain, completed using reference TRBV28 and TRBJ1-3, is DVKVTQSSRYLVKRTGEKVFLECVQDMDHENMFWYRQDPGLGLRLIYFSYDVKMKEKGDIPEGYSVSREKKERFSLILESASTNQTSMYLCAISPRGGASPGNTIYFGEGSWLTVV.

This chain uses TRBV30 with TRBJ2-3; D is unclear. Germline CDR1 and CDR2: GTSNPN and SVGIG (reference sequence). The CDR3 is made up of 13 amino acids. V was cut by 3 bases and J by 10 bases, with 17 bases left in between. The CDR3 DNA sequence: TGTGCCTGGAGAGGCTACGGGCCCACCCCGCAGTATTTT. Amino acids: CAWRGYGPTPQYF. The full variable domain, completed using reference TRBV30 and TRBJ2-3, is SQTIHQWPATLVQPVGSPLSLECTVEGTSNPNLYWYRQAAGRGLQLLFYSVGIGQISSEVPQNLSASRPQDRQFILSSKKLLLSDSGFYLCAWRGYGPTPQYFGPGTRLTVL.

The chain couples TRBV9 to TRBJ1-6; no clear D gene. Germline V gene sequence: CDR1 SGDLS, CDR2 YYNGEE. The CDR3 covers 15 residues. The ends were cut back, 3 bases at V and 0 bases at J, with 7 bases in the middle. CDR3 amino acids: CASSDDISYNSPLHF. DNA of the CDR3: TGTGCCAGCAGCGATGATATCTCCTATAATTCACCCCTCCACTTT.

The chain couples TRBV11-2 to TRBJ2-1; D gene ambiguous. The CDR3 is 11 residues long. V was shortened by 2 bases and J by 9 bases, with 5 bases between the two germline ends. Germline CDR1 is SGHAT and CDR2 is FQNNGV. CDR3 DNA: TGTGCCAGCAGCTTATTGGTTGAGCAGTTCTTC. Amino acid sequence: CASSLLVEQFF.

J is TRBJ2-7 and V is TRBV21-1; the D call in the table, TRBD1, was not verified against the DNA. TRBV21-1 is a pseudogene locus. CDR3 length: 13 amino acids. The DNA of the CDR3 is TGTGCCAGCAGCTTCGGACAGGGGTACGAGCAGTACTTC. Protein: CASSFGQGYEQYF.

This clone was picked up one time. The rearrangement links TRBV6-6 to TRBJ2-3; no firm D call. CDR1 and CDR2 from the germline V gene are MNHNY and SVGAGI (reference sequence). This CDR3 spans 13 amino acids. With 6 bases removed from V and 3 bases from J, the gap between germline ends came to 10 bases. The CDR3 loop reads CASSEERTDTQYF. DNA for the CDR3: TGTGCCAGCAGCGAAGAGAGAACAGATACGCAGTATTTT.

The chain links TRBV10-3 to TRBJ2-7, with D possibly being TRBD1 or TRBD2 (6 bases each). The CDR3 extends over 15 amino acids. Trimming pared 2 bases from V and 7 bases from J, leaving 18 bases between. Germline values: CDR1 ENHRY, CDR2 SYGVKD. The chain's CDR3 is CAISELGGLKEEQYF. DNA of the CDR3: TGTGCCATCAGTGAGCTAGGGGGACTGAAGGAGGAGCAGTACTTC.

The rearrangement joins TRBV5-1 to TRBJ2-7; D might be TRBD1 (6 bases). The CDR3 runs 15 residues. Trimming stripped 1 base from V and 6 bases from J, with 17 bases between. CDR1 is SGHRS, CDR2 YFSETQ, per germline. CDR3 DNA sequence: TGCGCCAGCAGCTTGCGGCAGGGGCCTCAGGGCGAGCAGTACTTC. Translated, it gives CASSLRQGPQGEQYF.